The 30 T cell receptor beta chains reported below all come from one sample, sequenced in a study of beta chain features in type 1 diabetes. For these receptors, no antigen is known. Sequencing targeted expressed TCRB transcripts, as all isolated RNA had been reverse transcribed. Here immunoSEQ multiplex PCR was the method, and the copy in TCRdb shows in-frame clones only, minus some. The sample holds more than 300,000 clones; over 8.5% are singletons and the top ten take roughly 0.6%. Study-wide findings and caveats: Moderate yet significant TCRB CDR3 shortening was seen in Type 1 diabetes patients in all four CD4+ subsets.

What was sequenced was central memory CD4+ T cells from blood. The receptors derive from a man between 25 and 39 years old with type 1 diabetes.

There are a few counts of this clone. The chain combines TRBV19 with TRBJ1-5; D remains ambiguous. Germline V gene lookup returns CDR1 LNHDA and CDR2 SQIVND (reference sequence). CDR3 length equals 14 residues. V was pared by 3 bases and J by 11 bases, with 17 bases between. Written as DNA, the CDR3 is TGTGCCAGTAGTATTTGGGCAGGTCAACGGGCCCAGCATTTT. It codes for CASSIWAGQRAQHF. Complete variable domain (other parts from reference TRBV19 and TRBJ1-5): DGGITQSPKYLFRKEGQNVTLSCEQNLNHDAMYWYRQDPGQGLRLIYYSQIVNDFQKGDIAEGYSVSREKKESFPLTVTSAQKNPTAFYLCASSIWAGQRAQHFGDGTRLSIL.

This sequence joins TRBV19 and TRBJ1-1; unclear D gene. Trimming removed 7 bases at V and 1 base at J, with 13 bases between. The CDR3 runs 14 residues. Germline V lookup: CDR1 LNHDA, CDR2 SQIVND (reference sequence). CDR3 sequence (DNA): TGTGCCAGTACCCCTATATACAGGAACACTGAAGCTTTCTTT. Translating gives CASTPIYRNTEAFF.

The V gene is TRBV5-1, the J gene TRBJ2-7; a possible D gene is TRBD2 (8 bases). The CDR3 contains 15 residues. Trimming cost V 7 bases and J 2 bases, with 19 bases left between them. CDR1 and CDR2 from the germline V gene are SGHRS and YFSETQ. CDR3 residues: CASASGGTVTYEQYF. The CDR3 DNA reads TGCGCCAGCGCCTCGGGGGGGACAGTAACCTACGAGCAGTACTTC. The full variable domain, in which reference TRBV5-1 and TRBJ2-7 provide the parts outside the CDR3, is KAGVTQTPRYLIKTRGQQVTLSCSPISGHRSVSWYQQTPGQGLQFLFEYFSETQRNKGNFPGRFSGRQFSNSRSEMNVSTLELGDSALYLCASASGGTVTYEQYFGPGTRLTVT.

The V gene is TRBV18, the J gene TRBJ2-2; D may be TRBD2 (6 bases). Between the trimmed V and J ends, which lost 4 bases and 2 bases, there was a span of 14 bases. Germline-derived CDR1 and CDR2 are KGHSH and LQKENI. CDR3 length equals 16 residues. The CDR3 coding sequence is TGTGCCAGCTCACTCGCAGGACTAACTAACACCGGGGAGCTGTTTTTT. Translating it yields CASSLAGLTNTGELFF. Variable domain in full (rest from reference TRBV18 and TRBJ2-2): NAGVMQNPRHLVRRRGQEARLRCSPMKGHSHVYWYRQLPEEGLKFMVYLQKENIIDESGMPKERFSAEFPKEGPSILRIQQVVRGDSAAYFCASSLAGLTNTGELFFGEGSRLTVL.

This rearrangement joins TRBV7-2 to TRBJ2-3; the D is unclear. This CDR3 comprises 12 residues. CDR1 and CDR2 (germline): SGHTA, FQGNSA. Trimming took off 0 bases at V and 8 bases at J, with 6 bases between the two ends. CDR3 sequence: CASSLAAGTQYF. In DNA, the CDR3 is TGTGCCAGCAGCTTAGCGGCCGGTACGCAGTATTTT. The full variable domain, completed using reference TRBV7-2 and TRBJ2-3, is GAGVSQSPSNKVTEKGKDVELRCDPISGHTALYWYRQSLGQGLEFLIYFQGNSAPDKSGLPSDRFSAERTGGSVSTLTIQRTQQEDSAVYLCASSLAAGTQYFGPGTRLTVL.

This chain joins TRBV7-2 and TRBJ1-1; 7 bases line up with TRBD1. Germline V gene lookup returns CDR1 SGHTA and CDR2 FQGNSA. V dropped 1 base and J dropped 1; count of bases not matched to a gene: 9. This CDR3 has 17 amino acids. Here the CDR3 reads CASSLDPLRQGNTEAFF. CDR3 nucleotides: TGTGCCAGCAGCTTAGACCCCCTTAGACAGGGGAACACTGAAGCTTTCTTT.

The V call is TRBV7-2, the J call TRBJ1-3; 7 bases align to TRBD1. V lost 5 bases and J lost 1; bases outside the gene matches: 5. This CDR3 region has 15 residues. The germline CDR1 and CDR2 sequences are SGHTA and FQGNSA. The CDR3 DNA follows: TGTGCCAGCAGCCCTACGACAGGGTCTGGAAACACCATATATTTT. Protein: CASSPTTGSGNTIYF.

This clone was found a few times. The chain combines TRBV9 with TRBJ2-1; 10 nucleotides agree with TRBD2. The CDR3 covers 16 residues. J gave up 5 bases and V 0 bases, and 5 bases lay outside the gene matches. Germline V gives CDR1 SGDLS, CDR2 YYNGEE. CDR3 bases: TGTGCCAGCAGCGTAGAATGGCTAGCGGGAGACAATGAGCAGTTCTTC. Translated: CASSVEWLAGDNEQFF.

This clone has more than one count but fewer than ten. This chain connects TRBV5-5 to TRBJ2-1; D remains ambiguous. CDR3 size: 12 residues. V lost 4 bases and J 10 bases, leaving 12 bases between the germline ends. The germline V gene has CDR1 SGHKS and CDR2 YYEKEE (reference sequence). The CDR3 DNA follows: TGTGCCAGCAGCCAAGATCGAAGGGAGCAGTTCTTC. As protein: CASSQDRREQFF.

This clone was found a few times. The chain uses TRBV4-2 and TRBJ1-4; D perhaps matches TRBD1 (5 bases). Trimming took off 0 bases at V and 7 bases at J, with 15 bases between the two ends. The V gene's germline CDR1 is LGHNA and CDR2 YNFKEQ. CDR3 length: 16 residues. The CDR3 protein is CASSQDWQRGSEKLFF. CDR3 bases: TGTGCCAGCAGCCAAGATTGGCAAAGGGGTAGTGAAAAACTGTTTTTT.

This clone was counted many times. This chain joins TRBV5-6 and TRBJ2-2; 9 positions agree with TRBD1. Trimming at V came to 4 bases and at J to 15 bases, leaving 10 bases not matched to a gene. This CDR3 is built from 13 residues. CDR1 SGHDT and CDR2 YYEEEE come from the germline V gene. CDR3 coding DNA: TGTGCCAGCAGCCCAGGGACAGGGAAGGTGATGTTTTTT. It codes for CASSPGTGKVMFF. The full variable domain, its missing parts supplied by reference TRBV5-6 and TRBJ2-2, is DAGVTQSPTHLIKTRGQQVTLRCSPKSGHDTVSWYQQALGQGPQFIFQYYEEEERQRGNFPDRFSGHQFPNYSSELNVNALLLGDSALYLCASSPGTGKVMFFGEGSRLTVL.

CDR3 nucleotide sequence: TGTGCCAGTAGTATAAGAAGCGGGAGGGCCGCGGGGGAGACCCAGTACTTC. Its protein is CASSIRSGRAAGETQYF. The chain employs TRBV19 and TRBJ2-5; TRBD2 matches 10 bases. This CDR3 spans 17 amino acids. Germline V gene data show CDR1 as LNHDA and CDR2 as SQIVND (reference sequence). V shed 2 bases, J shed 5 bases, and the junction held 11 bases outside the gene matches. The full variable domain, its missing parts supplied by reference TRBV19 and TRBJ2-5, is DGGITQSPKYLFRKEGQNVTLSCEQNLNHDAMYWYRQDPGQGLRLIYYSQIVNDFQKGDIAEGYSVSREKKESFPLTVTSAQKNPTAFYLCASSIRSGRAAGETQYFGPGTRLLVL.

Turning to this clone: Additional DNA sequences in this sample encode the identical CDR3. The chain is built from TRBV5-1 and TRBJ2-5; TRBD1 matches at 7 bases. Germline V gene lookup returns CDR1 SGHRS and CDR2 YFSETQ. The CDR3 runs to 13 residues. V shed 0 bases and J 5 bases; nucleotides not matched to a gene: 1. This CDR3 reads CASSLARGETQYF. Written as DNA, the CDR3 is TGCGCCAGCAGCTTGGCCAGGGGGGAGACCCAGTACTTC.

This sequence joins TRBV18 and TRBJ2-1, with a weak D call TRBD1 (5 bases). The CDR3 sequence is 13 residues long. Trimming cost V 5 bases and J 8 bases, with 13 bases left between them. Germline CDR1 is KGHSH and CDR2 is LQKENI. This CDR3 is CASSGANEYEQFF. The CDR3 coding sequence is TGTGCCAGCTCAGGGGCGAATGAGTATGAGCAGTTCTTC.

The chain couples TRBV27 to TRBJ1-1; 7 nucleotides agree with TRBD1. This CDR3 is 15 amino acids long. In germline, CDR1 is MNHEY, CDR2 SMNVEV (reference sequence). The V and J ends lost 5 bases and 4 bases, in that order; junction bases with no gene match: 10. CDR3 loop: CASSARQGPGTEAFF. The CDR3 DNA is TGTGCCAGCAGTGCCCGACAGGGCCCGGGCACTGAAGCTTTCTTT.

Notes on this clone: Other DNA sequences from this sample encode an identical CDR3 as well. The V and J genes are TRBV15 and TRBJ2-5, with TRBD2 matching over 7 bases. The CDR3 runs 13 residues. The V gene's germline CDR1 is LNHNV and CDR2 YYDKDF (reference sequence). The ends lost 1 base at V and 4 bases at J; junction bases unmatched: 0. The DNA for the CDR3 is TGTGCCACCAGCAGAGCGGGGGGAGAGACCCAGTACTTC. Amino acid sequence: CATSRAGGETQYF.

Only a few counts were recorded for this clone. Other DNA variants within this sample encode the same CDR3. V gene TRBV27 combines with J gene TRBJ1-4, with D unresolved. The length of the CDR3 is 15 residues. The V end lost 0 bases, the J end lost 0 bases, and 5 bases lay between the germline ends. Per the germline V gene, CDR1 is MNHEY and CDR2 is SMNVEV (reference sequence). CDR3 loop: CASSLSAATNEKLFF. The CDR3 DNA reads TGTGCCAGCAGTTTATCCGCTGCAACTAATGAAAAACTGTTTTTT.

This sequence joins TRBV7-3 and TRBJ1-2; TRBD1 is a possible D gene (5 bases). Trimming took 5 bases from V and 5 from J, leaving 18 bases between them. CDR1 and CDR2 (germline): SGHTA, FQGTGA. The CDR3 has 15 amino acids. The chain's CDR3 is CASSLGVAGLYGYTF. CDR3 DNA: TGTGCCAGCAGCCTAGGGGTCGCCGGGCTTTATGGCTACACCTTC. Combining the CDR3 with reference TRBV7-3 and TRBJ1-2 gives the whole variable domain GAGVSQTPSNKVTEKGKYVELRCDPISGHTALYWYRQSLGQGPEFLIYFQGTGAADDSGLPNDRFFAVRPEGSVSTLKIQRTERGDSAVYLCASSLGVAGLYGYTFGSGTRLTVV.

This clone has more than one count but fewer than ten. The V call is TRBV9, the J call TRBJ2-7; TRBD2 matches at 10 bases. Per germline, CDR1 SGDLS and CDR2 YYNGEE. This CDR3 is built from 18 residues. J lost 2 bases, V lost 4 bases, and 15 bases had no gene match. The CDR3 sequence is CASSLRSSGSGDTYEQYF. In nucleotides, the CDR3 is TGTGCCAGCAGCCTTCGGTCTAGCGGGAGTGGGGATACCTACGAGCAGTACTTC.

In its sample, this clone was seen a few times. This chain links TRBV29-1 with TRBJ2-1, with 9 positions matching TRBD2. Germline-derived CDR1 and CDR2 are SQVTM and ANQGSEA. With 7 bases clipped from V and 5 bases from J, the junction kept 15 bases outside the gene matches. The CDR3 is 16 residues long. The DNA of the CDR3 is TGCAGCGCCCCCTCTGCGAGGACTAGCGTAAACAATGAGCAGTTCTTC. Translating it yields CSAPSARTSVNNEQFF.

The chain joins TRBV29-1 to TRBJ2-5; a possible D gene is TRBD2 (6 bases). The V end was cut by 4 bases, the J end by 2 bases, with 17 bases between. Germline V CDR1 and CDR2: SQVTM, ANQGSEA. This CDR3 is built from 15 residues. The CDR3 loop is CSVVPQQGGQETQYF. The DNA for the CDR3 is TGCAGCGTTGTCCCCCAGCAGGGAGGTCAAGAGACCCAGTACTTC. The whole variable domain, filled in from reference TRBV29-1 and TRBJ2-5, reads SAVISQKPSRDICQRGTSLTIQCQVDSQVTMMFWYRQQPGQSLTLIATANQGSEATYESGFVIDKFPISRPNLTFSTLTVSNMSPEDSSIYLCSVVPQQGGQETQYFGPGTRLLVL.

This clone appeared a few times. This sequence joins TRBV5-6 and TRBJ1-5; 9 bases fit TRBD1. Germline V CDR1 and CDR2: SGHDT, YYEEEE. V was clipped by 6 bases and J by 2 bases; unmatched bases: 12. CDR3 length: 17 amino acids. CDR3 region: CASTFFPGDRGNQPQHF. Here the CDR3 DNA reads TGTGCCAGCACCTTCTTCCCAGGGGACAGGGGCAATCAGCCCCAGCATTTT.

This clone appeared a few times. The rearrangement joins TRBV6-5 to TRBJ1-2; tentatively, D is TRBD1 (5 bases). V dropped 6 bases and J dropped 0 bases, with 14 bases sitting between them. This CDR3 region has 15 residues. Germline values: CDR1 MNHEY, CDR2 SVGAGI. The CDR3 coding sequence is TGTGCCAGCAGCCCCGGGGGATACACTAACTATGGCTACACCTTC. Amino acids: CASSPGGYTNYGYTF.

About this clone: The junction and the germline gene differ at one end; a read error may be behind it. The rearrangement links TRBV14 to TRBJ2-5; a weak D match, TRBD2 (5 bases). Germline V CDR1 and CDR2: SGHDN, FVKESK. The CDR3 has 16 residues. The CDR3 here is CASSQDRGLGFYEQHF. CDR3 DNA sequence: TGTGCCAGCAGCCAAGACAGAGGGCTAGGTTTCTACGAGCAGCACTTC.

The gene calls are TRBV19 and TRBJ2-1; a possible D gene is TRBD2 (5 bases). This CDR3 comprises 12 residues. V was shortened by 4 bases and J by 8 bases, with 9 bases between the two germline ends. Germline V lookup: CDR1 LNHDA, CDR2 SQIVND (reference sequence). The CDR3 sequence is CASSNLEDEQFF. In DNA form, the CDR3 reads TGTGCCAGTAGTAATTTGGAGGATGAGCAGTTCTTC.

This clone has a handful of counts. This rearrangement joins TRBV5-1 to TRBJ1-2; a possible D gene is TRBD1 (6 bases). The CDR3 length is 14 residues. Germline CDR1 SGHRS, CDR2 YFSETQ. V gave up 5 bases and J gave up 10 bases, with 21 bases separating them. CDR3 sequence (DNA): TGCGCCAGCAGTTCTACAGGGCCCATTGGGGACTACACCTTC. This sequence encodes CASSSTGPIGDYTF.

This sequence joins TRBV28 and TRBJ2-1; 11 positions match TRBD2. CDR1 MDHEN and CDR2 SYDVKM come from the germline V gene. The trim removed 5 bases at V and 4 bases at J, leaving 7 bases unmatched. CDR3 length equals 16 residues. Here the CDR3 reads CASSLVAGGNYNEQFF. CDR3 in DNA: TGTGCCAGCAGTCTCGTAGCGGGAGGGAATTACAATGAGCAGTTCTTC.

Ten or more counts support this clone. CDR3 sequence (DNA): TGTGCCAGCAGCGTAGTCGACAGGGGGCAGATTCAGCCCCAGCATTTT. Amino acids: CASSVVDRGQIQPQHF. The chain carries TRBV21-1 and TRBJ1-5; the listed D gene, TRBD1, was not tested against the DNA. TRBV21-1 is labeled a pseudogene. The CDR3 is 16 residues long.

This clone has at least ten counts. V usage is TRBV7-2 and J usage is TRBJ2-1; D unresolved. V lost 5 bases and J lost 10, with 12 bases in between. CDR1 and CDR2 (germline): SGHTA, FQGNSA. The CDR3 is 12 residues long. The CDR3 DNA reads TGTGCCAGCAGCACATACTTGGACGAGCAGTTCTTC. This translates into CASSTYLDEQFF.

This clone has ten or more counts. This sequence joins TRBV6-1 and TRBJ2-6, with TRBD1 matching 9 bases. Germline V gene lookup returns CDR1 MNHNS and CDR2 SASEGT. The CDR3 is made up of 18 amino acids. Germline trimming cut 2 bases from V and 4 bases from J; bases unmatched to any gene: 9. CDR3 sequence: CASSERVQGAGGANVLTF. CDR3 in DNA: TGTGCCAGCAGTGAACGCGTACAGGGGGCTGGAGGGGCCAACGTCCTGACTTTC.